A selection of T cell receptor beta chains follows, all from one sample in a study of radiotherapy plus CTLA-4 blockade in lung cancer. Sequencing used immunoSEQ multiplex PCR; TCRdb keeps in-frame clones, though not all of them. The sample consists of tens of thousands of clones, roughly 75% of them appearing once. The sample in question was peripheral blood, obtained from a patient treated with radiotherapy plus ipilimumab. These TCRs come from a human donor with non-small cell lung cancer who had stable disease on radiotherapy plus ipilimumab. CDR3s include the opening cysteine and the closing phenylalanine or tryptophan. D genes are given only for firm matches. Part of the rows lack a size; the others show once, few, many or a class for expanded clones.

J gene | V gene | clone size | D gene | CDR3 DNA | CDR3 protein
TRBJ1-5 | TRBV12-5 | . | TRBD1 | TGTGCTAGTGGTTCAGGGGGATTGGGGAATCAGCCCCAGCATTTT | CASGSGGLGNQPQHF
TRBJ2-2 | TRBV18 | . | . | TGTGCCAGCTCTCGCAAGGGGGACACCGGGGAGCTGTTTTTT | CASSRKGDTGELFF
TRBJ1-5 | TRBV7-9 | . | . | TGTGCCAGCAGCTTAGCGTCAGGGTTGGGCCAGCCCCAGCATTTT | CASSLASGLGQPQHF
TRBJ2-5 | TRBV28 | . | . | TGTGCCAGCAGTTTAGGGGGGGCCGGCCCCCAGGCCCAGTACTTC | CASSLGGAGPQAQYF
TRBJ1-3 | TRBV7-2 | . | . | TGTGCCAGCAGCTTAGGAGGTTCTGGAAACACCATATATTTT | CASSLGGSGNTIYF
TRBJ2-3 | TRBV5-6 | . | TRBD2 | TGTGCCAGCAGCGCTAGCGGGAGGGCAGATACGCAGTATTTT | CASSASGRADTQYF
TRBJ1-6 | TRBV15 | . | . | TGTGCCACCAGCAGATCGGGCCTAGGGGTTTCACCCCTCCACTTT | CATSRSGLGVSPLHF
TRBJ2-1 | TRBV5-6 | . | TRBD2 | TGTGCCAGCAGCCCTAGACTAGCGGGGACTTCCAATGAGCAGTTCTTC | CASSPRLAGTSNEQFF
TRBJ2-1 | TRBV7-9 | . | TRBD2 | TGTGCCAGCAGCCTAGCGGGGGGAATGAACAATGAGCAGTTCTTC | CASSLAGGMNNEQFF
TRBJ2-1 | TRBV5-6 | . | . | TGTGCCAGCAGCTTTTCTTTTTCCGGACGTCCGACAAGGGAGGATGAGCAGTTCTTC | CASSFSFSGRPTREDEQFF
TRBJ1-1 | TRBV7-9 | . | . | TGTGCCAGCAGCTTAGCCGTGTCGGGGGTCACTGAAGCTTTCTTT | CASSLAVSGVTEAFF
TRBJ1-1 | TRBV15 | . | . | TGTGCCACCAGCAGGACTAGAGGGGAGGTAATGAACACTGAAGCTTTCTTT | CATSRTRGEVMNTEAFF
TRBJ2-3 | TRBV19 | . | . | TGTGCCAGTAGTATGTACAGGGTTAGCACAGATACGCAGTATTTT | CASSMYRVSTDTQYF
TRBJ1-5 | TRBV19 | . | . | TGTGCCTCTGGGATCCGGGAGGATCAGCCCCAGCATTTT | CASGIREDQPQHF
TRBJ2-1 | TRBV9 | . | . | TGTGCCAGCAGCCCTCGGTACGGGGACTACAATGAGCAGTTCTTC | CASSPRYGDYNEQFF
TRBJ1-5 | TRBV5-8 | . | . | TGTGCCAGCAGCTTGGGGGAGGATCAGCCCCAGCATTTT | CASSLGEDQPQHF
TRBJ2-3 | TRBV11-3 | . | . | TGTGCCAGCAGCTTACAAGGCGGTATCGGGACAGATACGCAGTATTTT | CASSLQGGIGTDTQYF
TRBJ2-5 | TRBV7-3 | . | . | TGTGCCAGCAGCTCCACAGGGAACCAAGAGACCCAGTACTTC | CASSSTGNQETQYF
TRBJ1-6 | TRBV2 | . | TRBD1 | TGTGCCAGCAGTGTTTTAGACAGGGGACCCAGGCCCCTCCACTTT | CASSVLDRGPRPLHF
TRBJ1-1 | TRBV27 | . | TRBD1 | TGTGCCAGCAGTTTATCAGACAGGGCGAACACTGAAGCTTTCTTT | CASSLSDRANTEAFF
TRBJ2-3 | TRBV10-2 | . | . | TGCGCCAGCAGTGATCCGACTCCGGGCACAGATACGCAGTATTTT | CASSDPTPGTDTQYF
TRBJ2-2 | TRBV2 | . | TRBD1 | TGTGCCAGCAGTGAAAGCAGGGGGCCCACCGGGGAGCTGTTTTTT | CASSESRGPTGELFF
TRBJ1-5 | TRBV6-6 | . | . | TGTGCCAGCAGTTCCCCAGGGATGAGCCAGCCCCAGCATTTT | CASSSPGMSQPQHF
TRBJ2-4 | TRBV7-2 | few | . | TGTGCCAGCAGCTTAGTAGCAGGGGCGAGGGCCAAAAACATTCAGTACTTC | CASSLVAGARAKNIQYF
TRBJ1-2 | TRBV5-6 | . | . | TGTGCCAGCGTGGGGCAGGGGAATGGCTACACCTTC | CASVGQGNGYTF
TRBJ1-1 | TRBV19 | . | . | TGTGCCAGTAGTCGTAGCCGAATGTCGCTGAACACTGAAGCTTTCTTT | CASSRSRMSLNTEAFF
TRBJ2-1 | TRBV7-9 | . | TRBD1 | TGTGCCAGCAGCTTCGGACAGGGGCACAATGAGCAGTTCTTC | CASSFGQGHNEQFF
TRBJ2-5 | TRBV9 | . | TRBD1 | TGTGCCAGCAGCATGGGTTCGACAGGGCAAGAGACCCAGTACTTC | CASSMGSTGQETQYF
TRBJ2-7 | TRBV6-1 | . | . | TGTGCCAGCAGTCTAGGCGAGCAGTACTTC | CASSLGEQYF
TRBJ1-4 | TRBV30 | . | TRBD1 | TGTGCCTGGGGAGGGGGGACAGGGGGCGAAAAACTGTTTTTT | CAWGGGTGGEKLFF
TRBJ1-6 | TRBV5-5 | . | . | TGTGCCAGCGGGGGGGGCCAGCAATTGGGAAATTCACCCCTCCACTTT | CASGGGQQLGNSPLHF
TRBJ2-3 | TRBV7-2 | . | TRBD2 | TGTGCCAGCAGCTCTGGCCAGCGGGGGGGATCAACAGATACGCAGTATTTT | CASSSGQRGGSTDTQYF